This entry features one TCR beta chain sequence. Its antigen remains unidentified. The data were produced by immunoSEQ multiplex PCR, yet TCRdb's version contains in-frame clones alone and is incomplete. The table has roughly 58,000 clones, approximately 86% seen once. These data originate in a study of OX40 agonist ivuxolimab in advanced cancers. Findings of the study overall: Patients who responded partially at 0.1-3.0 mg/kg showed clonal expansion ranking among the lowest.

The germline V gene has CDR1 SGHDN and CDR2 FVKESK. This CDR3 comprises 16 residues. Trimming removed 2 bases from V and 2 bases from J; junction bases left unmatched: 8. V and J are TRBV14 and TRBJ1-2; 7 bases line up with TRBD1. This material consisted of CD4+ or CD8+ T cells sorted from blood, taken in a trial of the OX40 agonist ivuxolimab. The receptor was isolated from an adult with an advanced solid tumor such as melanoma, head and neck, liver or kidney cancer. Written as DNA, the CDR3 is TGTGCCAGCAGCCAACTACAGGGGCGCATAAACTATGGCTACACCTTC. This sequence encodes CASSQLQGRINYGYTF.